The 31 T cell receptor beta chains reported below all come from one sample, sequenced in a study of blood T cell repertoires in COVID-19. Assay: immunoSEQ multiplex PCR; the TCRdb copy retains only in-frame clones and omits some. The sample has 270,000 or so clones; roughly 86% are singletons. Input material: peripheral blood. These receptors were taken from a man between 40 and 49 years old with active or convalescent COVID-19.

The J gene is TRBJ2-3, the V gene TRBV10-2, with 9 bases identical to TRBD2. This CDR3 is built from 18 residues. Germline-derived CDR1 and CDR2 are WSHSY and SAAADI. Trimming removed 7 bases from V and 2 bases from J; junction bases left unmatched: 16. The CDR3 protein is CASIPAGGGVFDTDTQYF. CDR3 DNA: TGCGCCAGCATCCCCGCCGGCGGGGGGGTTTTCGACACAGATACGCAGTATTTT.

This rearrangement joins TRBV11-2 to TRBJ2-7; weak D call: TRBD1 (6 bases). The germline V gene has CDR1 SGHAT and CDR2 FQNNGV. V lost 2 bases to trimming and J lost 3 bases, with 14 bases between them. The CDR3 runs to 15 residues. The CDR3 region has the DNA TGTGCCAGCAGCTTATCCCAGGGGTATTTCTACGAGCAGTACTTC. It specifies CASSLSQGYFYEQYF.

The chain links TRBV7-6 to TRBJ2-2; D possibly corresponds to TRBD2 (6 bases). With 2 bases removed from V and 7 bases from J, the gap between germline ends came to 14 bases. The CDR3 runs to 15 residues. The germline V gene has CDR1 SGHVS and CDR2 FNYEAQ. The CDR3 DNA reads TGTGCCAGCAGCTTACCAGCGGGCCCGGACGGGGAGCTGTTTTTT. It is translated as CASSLPAGPDGELFF.

The DNA of the CDR3 is TGTGCCAGCAGCCAAGGGGGGGGCCAAGAGACCCAGTACTTC. This codes for CASSQGGGQETQYF. The chain combines TRBV4-2 with TRBJ2-5; TRBD2 aligns across 7 bases. The CDR3 consists of 14 residues. V lost 1 base, J lost 1 base, and 0 bases stayed unmatched. CDR1 and CDR2 (germline): LGHNA, YNFKEQ.

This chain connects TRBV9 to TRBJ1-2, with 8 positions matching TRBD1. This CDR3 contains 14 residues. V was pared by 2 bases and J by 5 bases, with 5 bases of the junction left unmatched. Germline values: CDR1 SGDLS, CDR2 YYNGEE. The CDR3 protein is CASSVGDRSYGYTF. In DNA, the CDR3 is TGTGCCAGCAGCGTGGGGGACAGGTCATATGGCTACACCTTC.

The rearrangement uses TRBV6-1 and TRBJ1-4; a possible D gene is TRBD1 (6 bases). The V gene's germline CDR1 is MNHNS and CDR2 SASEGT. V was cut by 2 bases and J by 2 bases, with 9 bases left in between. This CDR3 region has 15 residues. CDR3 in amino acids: CASSEWGQTNEKLFF. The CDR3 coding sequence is TGTGCCAGCAGTGAATGGGGGCAGACTAATGAAAAACTGTTTTTT.

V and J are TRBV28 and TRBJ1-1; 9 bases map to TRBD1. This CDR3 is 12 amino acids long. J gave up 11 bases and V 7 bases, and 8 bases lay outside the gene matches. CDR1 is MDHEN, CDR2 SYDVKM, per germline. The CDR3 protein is CASKTGGREAFF. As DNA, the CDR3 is TGTGCCAGCAAAACAGGGGGCCGGGAGGCTTTCTTT. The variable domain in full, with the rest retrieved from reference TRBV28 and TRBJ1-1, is DVKVTQSSRYLVKRTGEKVFLECVQDMDHENMFWYRQDPGLGLRLIYFSYDVKMKEKGDIPEGYSVSREKKERFSLILESASTNQTSMYLCASKTGGREAFFGQGTRLTVV.

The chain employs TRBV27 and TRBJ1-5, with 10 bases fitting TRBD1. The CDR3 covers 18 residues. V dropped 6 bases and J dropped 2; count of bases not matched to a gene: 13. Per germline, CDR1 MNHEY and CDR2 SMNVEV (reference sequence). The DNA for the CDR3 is TGTGCCAGCAGGCGACAGGGGGCCAGGTTAGGGGGCAATCAGCCCCAGCATTTT. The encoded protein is CASRRQGARLGGNQPQHF.

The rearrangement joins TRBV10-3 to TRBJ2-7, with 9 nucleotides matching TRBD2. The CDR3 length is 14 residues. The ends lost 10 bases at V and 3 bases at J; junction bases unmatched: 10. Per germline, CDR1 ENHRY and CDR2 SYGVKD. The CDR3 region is CATLRLAGIYEQYF. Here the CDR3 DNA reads TGTGCCACCTTGCGCCTAGCGGGAATCTACGAGCAGTACTTC.

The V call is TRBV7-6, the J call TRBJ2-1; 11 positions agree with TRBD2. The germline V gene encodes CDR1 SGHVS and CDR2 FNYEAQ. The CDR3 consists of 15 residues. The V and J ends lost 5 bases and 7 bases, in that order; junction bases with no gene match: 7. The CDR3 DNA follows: TGTGCCAGCAGCAAGACTAGCGGGACGCTTAATGAGCAGTTCTTC. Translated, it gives CASSKTSGTLNEQFF.

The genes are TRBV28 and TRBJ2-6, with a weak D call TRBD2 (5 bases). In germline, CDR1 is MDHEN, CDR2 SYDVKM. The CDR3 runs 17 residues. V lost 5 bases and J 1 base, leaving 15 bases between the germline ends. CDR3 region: CASSPDLGSSGANVLTF. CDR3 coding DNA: TGTGCCAGCAGTCCAGACCTAGGGAGTTCTGGGGCCAACGTCCTGACTTTC.

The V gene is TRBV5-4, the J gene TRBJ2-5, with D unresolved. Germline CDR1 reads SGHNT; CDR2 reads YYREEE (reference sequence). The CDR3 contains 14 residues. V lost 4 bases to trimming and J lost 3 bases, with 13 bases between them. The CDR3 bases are TGTGCCAGCAGCGATATACAGATAGAAGAGACCCAGTACTTC. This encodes CASSDIQIEETQYF.

DNA of the CDR3: TGCGCCAGCAGCCAAGAGGCACAGGACGATGAAAAACTGTTTTTT. It specifies CASSQEAQDDEKLFF. This chain links TRBV4-1 with TRBJ1-4; D is possibly TRBD1 (5 bases). CDR1 and CDR2 (germline): MGHRA, YSYEKL. The germline V and J ends were trimmed by 0 bases and 6 bases, with 11 bases remaining between them. The CDR3 is 15 amino acids.

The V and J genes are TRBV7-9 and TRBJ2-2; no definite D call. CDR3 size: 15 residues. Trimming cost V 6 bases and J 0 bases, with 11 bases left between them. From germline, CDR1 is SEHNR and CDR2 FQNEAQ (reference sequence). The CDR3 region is CASSTLGANTGELFF. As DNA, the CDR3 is TGTGCCAGCAGTACCTTAGGAGCGAACACCGGGGAGCTGTTTTTT.

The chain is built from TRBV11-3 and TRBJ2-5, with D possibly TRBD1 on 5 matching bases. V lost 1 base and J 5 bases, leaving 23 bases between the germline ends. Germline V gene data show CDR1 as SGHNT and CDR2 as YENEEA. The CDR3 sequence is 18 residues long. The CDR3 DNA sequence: TGTGCCAGCAGCTTAGTGACGGCGGTAGGGGCGATTGGGGAGACCCAGTACTTC. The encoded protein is CASSLVTAVGAIGETQYF.

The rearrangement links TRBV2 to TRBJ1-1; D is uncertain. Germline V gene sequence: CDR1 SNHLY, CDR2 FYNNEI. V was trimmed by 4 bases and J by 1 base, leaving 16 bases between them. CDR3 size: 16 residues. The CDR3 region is CASSALLGVGNTEAFF. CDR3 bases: TGTGCCAGCAGTGCTCTTTTGGGAGTCGGGAACACTGAAGCTTTCTTT.

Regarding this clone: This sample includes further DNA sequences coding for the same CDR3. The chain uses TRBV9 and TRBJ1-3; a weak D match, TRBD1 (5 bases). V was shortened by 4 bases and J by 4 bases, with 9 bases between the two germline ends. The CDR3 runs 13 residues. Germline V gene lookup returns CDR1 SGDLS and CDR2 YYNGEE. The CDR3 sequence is CASSPGGGNTIYF. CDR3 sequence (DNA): TGTGCCAGCAGCCCCGGGGGAGGAAACACCATATATTTT.

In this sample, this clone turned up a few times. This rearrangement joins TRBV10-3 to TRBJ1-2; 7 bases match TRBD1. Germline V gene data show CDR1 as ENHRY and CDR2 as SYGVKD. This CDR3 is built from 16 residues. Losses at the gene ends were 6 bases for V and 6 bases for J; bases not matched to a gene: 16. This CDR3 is CAIRTGTARVSDGYTF. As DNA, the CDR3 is TGTGCCATCAGGACCGGGACAGCAAGAGTTTCCGATGGCTACACCTTC.

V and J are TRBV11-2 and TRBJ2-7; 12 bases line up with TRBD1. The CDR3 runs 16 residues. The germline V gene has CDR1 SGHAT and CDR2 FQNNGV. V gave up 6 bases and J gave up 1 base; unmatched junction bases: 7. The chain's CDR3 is CASSIGTGGFSYEQYF. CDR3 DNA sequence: TGTGCCAGCAGTATTGGGACAGGGGGCTTTTCCTACGAGCAGTACTTC.

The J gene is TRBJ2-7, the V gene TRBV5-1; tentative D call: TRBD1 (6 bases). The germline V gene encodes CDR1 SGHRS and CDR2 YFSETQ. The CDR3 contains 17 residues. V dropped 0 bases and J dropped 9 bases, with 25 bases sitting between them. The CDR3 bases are TGCGCCAGCAGCTTGGTGGGTGGGGGCGCGAATTCTGCAGGGCAGTACTTC. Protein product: CASSLVGGGANSAGQYF.

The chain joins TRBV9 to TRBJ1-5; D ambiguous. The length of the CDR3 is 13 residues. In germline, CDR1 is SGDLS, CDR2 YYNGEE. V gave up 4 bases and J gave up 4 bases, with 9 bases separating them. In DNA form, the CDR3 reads TGTGCCAGCAGCTCCTCGGGAAATCAGCCCCAGCATTTT. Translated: CASSSSGNQPQHF.

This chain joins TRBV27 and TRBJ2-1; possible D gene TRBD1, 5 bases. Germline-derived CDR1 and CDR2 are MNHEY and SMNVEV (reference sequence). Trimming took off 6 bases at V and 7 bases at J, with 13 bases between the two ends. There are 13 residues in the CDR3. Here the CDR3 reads CASRKTGANEQFF. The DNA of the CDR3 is TGTGCCAGCAGAAAAACAGGCGCAAATGAGCAGTTCTTC.

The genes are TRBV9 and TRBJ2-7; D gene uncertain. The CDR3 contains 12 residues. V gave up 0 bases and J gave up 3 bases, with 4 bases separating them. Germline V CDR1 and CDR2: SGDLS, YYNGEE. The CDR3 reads CASSVDGYEQYF. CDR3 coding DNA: TGTGCCAGCAGCGTAGACGGCTACGAGCAGTACTTC.

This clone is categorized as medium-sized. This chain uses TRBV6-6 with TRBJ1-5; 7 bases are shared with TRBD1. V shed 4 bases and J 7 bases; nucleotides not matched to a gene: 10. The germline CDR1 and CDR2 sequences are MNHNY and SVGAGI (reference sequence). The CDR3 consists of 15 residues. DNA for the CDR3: TGTGCCAGCAGTTTTGCCCTCCGGGACAGACAGCCCCAGCATTTT. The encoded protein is CASSFALRDRQPQHF.

This CDR3 is CASSYRDRAEAFF. The DNA of the CDR3 is TGTGCCAGCAGCTACAGGGACCGCGCTGAAGCTTTCTTT. This chain joins TRBV3-1 (or the pseudogene TRBV3-2) and TRBJ1-1; D perhaps matches TRBD1 (6 bases). This CDR3 is built from 13 residues. The V end lost 5 bases, the J end lost 6 bases, and 13 bases lay between the germline ends. Germline V lookup: CDR1 LGHDT, CDR2 YNNKEL (reference sequence).

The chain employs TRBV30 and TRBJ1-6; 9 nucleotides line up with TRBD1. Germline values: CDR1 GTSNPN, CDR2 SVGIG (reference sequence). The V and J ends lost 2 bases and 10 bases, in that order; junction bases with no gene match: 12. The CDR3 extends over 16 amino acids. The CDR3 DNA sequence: TGTGCCTGGAGTTTCAATCCGGGACAGGGCGGCTCACCCCTCCACTTT. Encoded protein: CAWSFNPGQGGSPLHF.

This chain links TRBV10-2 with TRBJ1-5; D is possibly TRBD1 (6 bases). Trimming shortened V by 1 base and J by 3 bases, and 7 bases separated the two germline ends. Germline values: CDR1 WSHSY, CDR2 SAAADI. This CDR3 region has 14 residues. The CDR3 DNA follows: TGCGCCAGCAGTGAGTGGGACAACAATCAGCCCCAGCATTTT. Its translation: CASSEWDNNQPQHF.

The CDR3 is CASSLDRAYGYTF. CDR3 nucleotide sequence: TGTGCCAGCAGCCTCGACAGGGCCTATGGCTACACCTTC. The chain recombines TRBV9 with TRBJ1-2; 7 nucleotides align to TRBD1. The germline gives CDR1 SGDLS, CDR2 YYNGEE. V gave up 4 bases and J gave up 4 bases; unmatched junction bases: 4. The CDR3 is made up of 13 amino acids.

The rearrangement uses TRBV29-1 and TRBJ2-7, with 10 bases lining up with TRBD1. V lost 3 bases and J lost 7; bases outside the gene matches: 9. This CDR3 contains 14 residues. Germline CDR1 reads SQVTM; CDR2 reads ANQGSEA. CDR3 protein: CSVDGGQGSLEQYF. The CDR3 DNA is TGCAGCGTTGATGGGGGACAGGGGAGTTTGGAGCAGTACTTC.

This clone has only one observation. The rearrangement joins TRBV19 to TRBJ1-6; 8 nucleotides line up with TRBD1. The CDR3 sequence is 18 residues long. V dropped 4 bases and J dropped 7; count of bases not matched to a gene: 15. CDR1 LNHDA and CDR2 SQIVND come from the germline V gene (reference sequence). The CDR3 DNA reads TGTGCCAGTAGTAGGTCCCGGGACAGGCTCAGGGGCAATTCACCCCTCCACTTT. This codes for CASSRSRDRLRGNSPLHF.

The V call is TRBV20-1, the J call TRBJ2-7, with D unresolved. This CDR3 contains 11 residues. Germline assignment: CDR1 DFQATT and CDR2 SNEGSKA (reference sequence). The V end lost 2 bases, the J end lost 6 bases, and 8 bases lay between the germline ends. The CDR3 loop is CSARSLGEQYF. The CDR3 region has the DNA TGCAGTGCTAGAAGCCTTGGCGAGCAGTACTTC.